This T cell receptor beta chain was observed in a study of blood T cells in healthy people across ages. A second roughly 7 to 11 cycle PCR used barcoded and J-beta primers. Every individual sample yielded 2.5 million or more paired-end reads (each containing CDR3). Each CDR3 protein is one row after TCRdb ran MiXCR on the 5' RACE reads. The sample gives approximately 1,000,000 distinct CDR3 sequences, 35% to 45% of which show up once; around 13% is in the top ten. A minimum of 6 micrograms of total RNA was extracted per sample. This clonotype was recorded only once. Its antigen is still unknown. V lost 0 bases, J lost 5 bases, and 13 bases lay in between. This CDR3 has 15 amino acids. Germline values: CDR1 SGHDT, CDR2 YYEEEE. Study-level results: Long-lived donors carried more naive CD4+ cells and greater diversity than aged donors.

The J gene is TRBJ2-3, the V gene TRBV5-6, with a weak D call TRBD1 (5 bases). The clonotype comes from a man between 18 and 29 years old in good health. Material: blood. The CDR3: CASSLVSRAVDTQYF. CDR3 bases: TGTGCCAGCAGCTTGGTGAGCAGGGCCGTAGATACGCAGTATTTT.